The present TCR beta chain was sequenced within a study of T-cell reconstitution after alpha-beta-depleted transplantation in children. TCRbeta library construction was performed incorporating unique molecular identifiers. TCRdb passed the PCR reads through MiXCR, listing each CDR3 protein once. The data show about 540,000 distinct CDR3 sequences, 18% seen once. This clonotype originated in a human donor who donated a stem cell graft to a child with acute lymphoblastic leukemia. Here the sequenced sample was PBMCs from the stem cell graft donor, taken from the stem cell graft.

CDR3 DNA: TGCGCCAGCAGCTGGACAGGGGAAGGCTACACCTTC. The encoded protein is CASSWTGEGYTF. V and J are TRBV5-1 and TRBJ1-2, with 9 bases lining up with TRBD1. Germline values: CDR1 SGHRS, CDR2 YFSETQ. V lost 3 bases to trimming and J lost 8 bases; unmatched junction nucleotides: 2. The CDR3 runs to 12 residues.